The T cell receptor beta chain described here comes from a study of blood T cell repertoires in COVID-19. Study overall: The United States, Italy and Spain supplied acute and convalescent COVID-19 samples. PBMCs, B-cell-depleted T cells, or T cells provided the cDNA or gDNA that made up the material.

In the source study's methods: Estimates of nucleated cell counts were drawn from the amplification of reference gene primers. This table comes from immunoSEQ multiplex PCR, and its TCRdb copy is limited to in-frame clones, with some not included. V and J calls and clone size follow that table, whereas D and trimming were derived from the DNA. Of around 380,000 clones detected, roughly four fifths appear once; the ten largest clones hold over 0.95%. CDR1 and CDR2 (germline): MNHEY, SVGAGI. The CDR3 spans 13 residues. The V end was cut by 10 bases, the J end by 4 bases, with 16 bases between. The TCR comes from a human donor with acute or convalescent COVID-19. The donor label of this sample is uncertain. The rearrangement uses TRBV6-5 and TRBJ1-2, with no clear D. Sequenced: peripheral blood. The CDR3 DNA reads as TGTGCCATCCACTCGGAGGAGACCTATGGCTACACCTTC. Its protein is CAIHSEETYGYTF.